The 21 T cell receptor beta chains listed next were all sequenced from one sample in a study of PD-L1 blockade in urothelial cancer. TCRdb's copy holds only in-frame clones and misses some; the assay was immunoSEQ multiplex PCR. There are more than 30,000 clones in the sample; around 89% occur only once, and around 2% lies in the top ten. Specimen: PBMCs, collected around atezolizumab (anti-PD-L1) treatment. Source of these receptors: a man aged 55 to 70 with urothelial cancer.

V is TRBV30 and J is TRBJ2-2, with 7 bases identical to TRBD1. Germline trimming cut 3 bases from V and 0 bases from J; bases unmatched to any gene: 7. Germline values: CDR1 GTSNPN, CDR2 SVGIG (reference sequence). The CDR3 sequence is 16 residues long. The CDR3 sequence is CAWRTPGTANTGELFF. For the CDR3, the DNA is TGTGCCTGGAGGACTCCAGGGACAGCGAACACCGGGGAGCTGTTTTTT.

This rearrangement joins TRBV27 to TRBJ2-7; D might be TRBD1 (6 bases). The V end lost 5 bases, the J end lost 8 bases, and 19 bases lay between the germline ends. Germline CDR1 MNHEY, CDR2 SMNVEV (reference sequence). The CDR3 runs 14 residues. The CDR3 region is CASSQWDKISKQYF. As DNA, the CDR3 is TGTGCCAGCAGTCAATGGGACAAGATTTCGAAGCAGTACTTC.

This clone was observed a few times. The rearrangement uses TRBV4-3 and TRBJ1-2, with 11 bases fitting TRBD1. The CDR3 runs 19 residues. V lost 1 base and J lost 13; bases outside the gene matches: 23. Germline V lookup: CDR1 LGHNA, CDR2 YSLEER. The chain's CDR3 is CASSQALGAGGQGALSGTF. CDR3 in DNA: TGCGCCAGCAGCCAAGCTCTGGGGGCCGGTGGACAGGGGGCTCTTTCTGGCACCTTC.

V gene TRBV19 combines with J gene TRBJ2-1; 9 bases map to TRBD2. The germline V gene encodes CDR1 LNHDA and CDR2 SQIVND (reference sequence). CDR3 size: 16 residues. The ends lost 7 bases at V and 2 bases at J; junction bases unmatched: 9. The CDR3 spells CASTWRASGTYNEQFF. CDR3 nucleotides: TGTGCCAGTACATGGAGGGCTAGCGGGACCTACAATGAGCAGTTCTTC.

This clone was seen just once. The chain has TRBV5-5 and TRBJ1-2; 7 bases are a match to TRBD1. The length of the CDR3 is 14 residues. J was trimmed by 5 bases and V by 3 bases; bases with no gene match: 7. Germline V gives CDR1 SGHKS, CDR2 YYEKEE (reference sequence). CDR3 DNA sequence: TGTGCCAGCAGCTCGACGGGACAGAGTTATGGCTACACCTTC. Its translation: CASSSTGQSYGYTF.

The chain couples TRBV4-1 to TRBJ1-1; D might be TRBD1 (5 bases). CDR1 and CDR2 from the germline V gene are MGHRA and YSYEKL. Trimming took 5 bases from V and 4 from J, leaving 23 bases between them. This CDR3 is 17 amino acids long. The CDR3 protein is CASSFPLKGRRVTEAFF. As DNA, the CDR3 is TGCGCCAGCAGCTTCCCGCTCAAGGGGAGGCGAGTCACTGAAGCTTTCTTT.

This sequence joins TRBV5-6 and TRBJ2-5, with D uncertain. Germline V lookup: CDR1 SGHDT, CDR2 YYEEEE. The CDR3 spans 12 residues. V lost 0 bases and J 5 bases, leaving 5 bases between the germline ends. CDR3 in amino acids: CASSLAVETQYF. The DNA of the CDR3 is TGTGCCAGCAGCTTGGCAGTGGAGACCCAGTACTTC.

This clone has only a few counts. The genes are TRBV5-1 and TRBJ1-2; the match to TRBD1 covers 8 bases. CDR1 and CDR2 (germline): SGHRS, YFSETQ. Trimming cost V 3 bases and J 7 bases; bases outside gene matches: 8. The CDR3 totals 14 residues. CDR3 nucleotide sequence: TGCGCCAGCAGCTCACTGACAGGGGAGGGTGGCTACACCTTC. Translation gives CASSSLTGEGGYTF.

This clone was picked up a small number of times. This CDR3 is CASTTGGGQGVYEQYF. CDR3 nucleotide sequence: TGTGCCAGCACCACCGGGGGGGGACAGGGGGTTTACGAGCAGTACTTC. The chain links TRBV28 to TRBJ2-7, with 11 bases fitting TRBD1. Germline V gives CDR1 MDHEN, CDR2 SYDVKM. After removal of 7 bases from V and 4 bases from J, the junction contained 12 bases not matched to a gene. CDR3 length: 16 amino acids.

The chain joins TRBV27 to TRBJ2-7; 9 bases are shared with TRBD2. CDR3 length: 15 amino acids. Per germline, CDR1 MNHEY and CDR2 SMNVEV (reference sequence). V lost 1 base and J lost 3; bases outside the gene matches: 4. CDR3 DNA: TGTGCCAGCAGTTTATTAGCGGGAGACGGCTACGAGCAGTACTTC. Translation: CASSLLAGDGYEQYF.

The chain carries TRBV2 and TRBJ2-7; maybe TRBD1 (7 bases). The CDR3 loop spans 16 amino acids. CDR1 and CDR2 (germline): SNHLY, FYNNEI. Trimming took off 2 bases at V and 6 bases at J, with 20 bases between the two ends. The CDR3: CASSELPLEEGAEQYF. The CDR3 DNA reads as TGTGCCAGCAGTGAACTACCGTTAGAGGAGGGGGCCGAGCAGTACTTC.

This chain uses TRBV19 with TRBJ2-1, with 11 bases fitting TRBD2. The CDR3 length is 16 residues. CDR1 and CDR2 from the germline V gene are LNHDA and SQIVND (reference sequence). V lost 7 bases and J lost 5; bases outside the gene matches: 10. The CDR3, as DNA: TGTGCCAGTACCCTCTCACCGGGACTAGCGGACAATGAGCAGTTCTTC. Its protein product is CASTLSPGLADNEQFF.

The chain recombines TRBV2 with TRBJ1-2, with D possibly matching TRBD1 (6 bases). V was pared by 6 bases and J by 5 bases, with 16 bases between. The CDR3 has 14 amino acids. Looked up from germline, CDR1 is SNHLY and CDR2 is FYNNEI. The CDR3 DNA is TGTGCCAGCAGGGGACACGAAGGAAGTTATGGCTACACCTTC. Protein sequence: CASRGHEGSYGYTF.

This chain joins TRBV29-1 and TRBJ2-7, with 9 bases aligning to TRBD2. This CDR3 has 14 amino acids. J lost 2 bases, V lost 4 bases, and 6 bases had no gene match. CDR1 and CDR2 (germline): SQVTM, ANQGSEA. For the CDR3, the DNA is TGCAGCGTTGTGCCTAGCGGGGTCACCTACGAGCAGTACTTC. It encodes CSVVPSGVTYEQYF.

The gene calls are TRBV7-9 and TRBJ2-7; 8 nucleotides agree with TRBD1. Germline CDR1 reads SEHNR; CDR2 reads FQNEAQ (reference sequence). V shed 8 bases, J shed 5 bases, and the junction held 14 bases outside the gene matches. The CDR3 loop spans 15 amino acids. DNA of the CDR3: TGTGCCAGCTCCTTACGGGACAGGCCTATGAACGAGCAGTACTTC. Amino acids: CASSLRDRPMNEQYF.

The rearrangement links TRBV4-2 to TRBJ1-5; D is ambiguous. CDR1 and CDR2 (germline): LGHNA, YNFKEQ. The CDR3 length is 13 residues. Trimming stripped 4 bases from V and 4 bases from J, with 8 bases between. CDR3 sequence reads: CASSPYLNQPQHF. CDR3 coding DNA: TGTGCCAGCAGCCCCTACCTTAATCAGCCCCAGCATTTT.

The chain has TRBV6-5 and TRBJ2-4; possibly TRBD2 for D (5 bases). V was shortened by 0 bases and J by 0 bases, with 9 bases between the two germline ends. There are 16 residues in the CDR3. CDR1 and CDR2 (germline): MNHEY, SVGAGI. Here the CDR3 reads CASSYSRDLAKNIQYF. Written as DNA, the CDR3 is TGTGCCAGCAGTTACTCGAGGGATCTAGCCAAAAACATTCAGTACTTC.

CDR3 bases: TGTGCCAGCAGCTTTCTAGCGGGGAATGGGGAGACCCAGTACTTC. Its protein is CASSFLAGNGETQYF. The chain links TRBV7-2 to TRBJ2-5, with TRBD2 matching 9 bases. The length of the CDR3 is 15 residues. Trimming at V came to 3 bases and at J to 5 bases, leaving 7 bases not matched to a gene. Germline assignment: CDR1 SGHTA and CDR2 FQGNSA.

This rearrangement joins TRBV6-5 to TRBJ1-2; unclear D gene. Trimming pared 2 bases from V and 0 bases from J, leaving 7 bases between. This CDR3 is 14 amino acids long. Germline V gene lookup returns CDR1 MNHEY and CDR2 SVGAGI. CDR3 sequence: CASSYRAPNYGYTF. The CDR3, as DNA: TGTGCCAGCAGTTACAGAGCACCTAACTATGGCTACACCTTC.

The rearrangement uses TRBV28 and TRBJ2-3; D gene ambiguous. This CDR3 is 15 amino acids long. Germline CDR1 is MDHEN and CDR2 is SYDVKM. V lost 7 bases and J lost 1, with 15 bases in between. CDR3 nucleotides: TGTGCCAGCAAGCCGTATGCGTATCGCACAGATACGCAGTATTTT. Protein product: CASKPYAYRTDTQYF.

V usage is TRBV2 and J usage is TRBJ1-6; possible D gene TRBD1, 6 bases. The germline CDR1 and CDR2 sequences are SNHLY and FYNNEI. This CDR3 contains 14 residues. Trimming removed 3 bases at V and 7 bases at J, with 10 bases between. The CDR3 sequence: CASSETGRNSPLHF. CDR3 bases: TGTGCCAGCAGTGAGACAGGAAGAAATTCACCCCTCCACTTT.